The T cell receptor (beta chain) under discussion was sequenced for a study of human thymus T cells (dated by TCRdb to about 2020). Background for the entire study: The study described the TCR alpha and beta repertoires in under 10 infant thymus samples and a few matching peripheral blood samples. Donor ages ranged from roughly 7 to 250 days, and the cohort comprised roughly 6 male and two female infants.

V lost 3 bases and J lost 5 bases; the stretch between them is 16 bases long. From a lookup of the germline V gene (reference sequence), CDR1 and CDR2 are MNHEY and SMNVEV. The CDR3 holds 15 amino acids from the cysteine to the phenylalanine. This entry keeps only the CDR3 DNA: 45 bases, framed from base 1. Thymus tissue was obtained as surgical resects removed during corrective cardiac surgery. In Finland, the donors were immunologically healthy infants who were having open corrective cardiac surgery for congenital heart defects. Thymocytes were freed from the tissue by mechanical means and kept at -70 degrees C as pellets of roughly 9-30 million cells. Genomic DNA was extracted from frozen cell pellets with a QIAsymphony instrument. Using the immunoSEQ multiplex PCR assay, the TCRB and TCRAD loci were amplified from a standardized quantity of quality-controlled genomic DNA. The amplicons spanned the V(D)J region and were long enough to cover the CDR3 and allow V and J genes to be identified. Through the commercial immunoSEQ service, the amplicons were sequenced on an Illumina platform. In the authors' own workflow: Primer bias and sequencing errors were corrected as previously described, and TCRAD and TCRB definitions were based on the IMGT database. Repertoires were analysed with immunoSEQ Analyzer 3.0 and VDJTools, covering basic statistics, V/J segment usage, diversity estimates, rarefaction and pairwise overlap. Diversity was estimated using the Chao1, ChaoE, Efron-Thisted, Shannon and inverse Simpson indices, and was also estimated on datasets down-sampled to the size of the smallest sample. For repertoire overlap, CDR3 nucleotide sequence, V gene and J gene had to match strictly, and clustering was done by Jaccard-based multidimensional scaling. TCRdb obtained this table from immuneACCESS and retained in-frame rearrangements with V and J assigned. These tables miss some clones; where compared with another copy, unresolved V genes account for less than half of the shortfall, and the remainder is unexplained. V, J and clone size are those of that table, while D and trimming were read from the DNA. The table for this sample lists 75,000 to 90,000 clones; 90% to 97% of them were counted only once. In total, the top ten clones hold roughly 0.031% of the sample.

Results and caveats for the whole study, not just this receptor: On average, roughly 740,000 unique TCRB clonotypes were obtained from thymus samples, compared with about 84,000 from blood samples. According to the related research, thymic TCR repertoires were highly overlapping among unrelated individuals. V and J gene segment usage appeared biased in both thymic and peripheral blood repertoires.

In the case of this clone: Which antigen it targets is not known. Within one base of it there is no much larger clone, and no base qualities were kept.

The sequence is built from TRBV27 and TRBJ2-5; perhaps TRBD2 is the D gene, with 6 bases matching. The sequencing sample was made of thymus tissue. The TCR sequence derives from a boy under two years old with a congenital heart defect but otherwise immunologically healthy. The bases are TGTGCCAGCAGTTTCCAGGGACTGGGTAAGGAGACCCAGTACTTC. It is translated as CASSFQGLGKETQYF.